The 18 T cell receptor beta chains below were found in one sample sequenced in a study of identical twins. TCRdb reprocessed the 5' RACE reads via MiXCR and lists one record per CDR3 protein. The data hold roughly 750,000 distinct CDR3 sequences, with less than 25% observed a single time. This sample also belongs to another study, concerning T cells expressing NK-cell markers.

Source material: PBMCs. The receptors shown here come from a woman aged 18-29 years in good health.

There are a few counts of this clonotype. The V gene is TRBV29-1, the J gene TRBJ2-7; 8 bases match TRBD2. The trim removed 7 bases at V and 5 bases at J, leaving 4 bases unmatched. Germline CDR1 and CDR2: SQVTM and ANQGSEA. The CDR3 is 11 residues long. CDR3 nucleotides: TGCAGCGGGACTAGCACTGACGAGCAGTACTTC. Protein product: CSGTSTDEQYF.

This sequence joins TRBV11-2 and TRBJ2-5; 9 bases line up with TRBD1. Trimming at V came to 5 bases and at J to 4 bases, leaving 8 bases not matched to a gene. CDR1 is SGHAT and CDR2 is FQNNGV in the germline V gene. The CDR3 has 15 residues. As DNA, the CDR3 is TGTGCCAGCAGCCTTTACAGGGGGCTCGGAGAGACCCAGTACTTC. Its protein is CASSLYRGLGETQYF.

This clonotype was found a few times. The gene calls are TRBV20-1 and TRBJ2-3; no clear D. The CDR3 totals 12 residues. Looked up from germline, CDR1 is DFQATT and CDR2 is SNEGSKA (reference sequence). The V gene lost 5 bases and the J gene lost 4 bases, with 10 bases spanning the gap. The CDR3 here is CSASGGSDTQYF. In DNA form, the CDR3 reads TGCAGTGCTTCGGGCGGTTCAGATACGCAGTATTTT.

This clonotype was seen many times. V and J are TRBV5-1 and TRBJ2-2; 7 positions agree with TRBD2. CDR3 size: 15 residues. The germline gives CDR1 SGHRS, CDR2 YFSETQ. Trimming at V came to 4 bases and at J to 0 bases, leaving 3 bases not matched to a gene. The CDR3 DNA reads TGCGCCAGCAGCGGGGGACTAACGAACACCGGGGAGCTGTTTTTT. This gives the protein CASSGGLTNTGELFF.

This clonotype was seen a handful of times. This chain connects TRBV6-5 to TRBJ1-4; D is uncertain. V was pared by 6 bases and J by 8 bases, with 10 bases between. This CDR3 has 12 amino acids. The germline gives CDR1 MNHEY, CDR2 SVGAGI. This CDR3 is CASSREGEKLFF. The CDR3 bases are TGTGCCAGCAGCCGGGAAGGGGAAAAACTGTTTTTT.

The rearrangement joins TRBV6-1 to TRBJ2-7; perhaps TRBD1 as D (5 bases). CDR3 length: 14 residues. Trimming stripped 2 bases from V and 3 bases from J, with 11 bases between. Looked up from germline, CDR1 is MNHNS and CDR2 is SASEGT. This CDR3 is CASSEPPGNYEQYF. The CDR3, as DNA: TGTGCCAGCAGTGAACCGCCAGGGAACTACGAGCAGTACTTC.

The chain employs TRBV12-3 or TRBV12-4 and TRBJ2-3; a weak D match, TRBD2 (6 bases). CDR3 length equals 15 residues. Between the trimmed V and J ends, which lost 3 bases and 4 bases, there was a span of 14 bases. This CDR3 is CASSFRVKRADTQYF. CDR3 nucleotides: TGTGCCAGCAGTTTCAGGGTCAAGCGGGCAGATACGCAGTATTTT.

In its sample, this clonotype was seen a few times. The chain links TRBV20-1 to TRBJ2-1, with 13 bases that match TRBD2. CDR1 and CDR2 from the germline V gene are DFQATT and SNEGSKA (reference sequence). The CDR3 runs 14 residues. Trimming cost V 3 bases and J 11 bases; bases outside gene matches: 7. The DNA of the CDR3 is TGCAGTGCTAGGGGAACTAGCGGGAGGGGGAAGCAGTTCTTC. Translated: CSARGTSGRGKQFF.

This clonotype has a handful of counts. The chain employs TRBV6-2 or TRBV6-3 and TRBJ2-1, with 15 positions matching TRBD2. With V trimmed by 6 bases and J by 8 bases, 11 bases remained unmatched. This CDR3 is 17 amino acids long. Germline CDR1 MNHEY, CDR2 SVGEGT. CDR3 bases: TGTGCCAGCAGGGACCTAGGACTAGCGGGAGGGCGCGATGAGCAGTTCTTC. This translates into CASRDLGLAGGRDEQFF.

This clonotype has a handful of counts. The chain links TRBV12-3 or TRBV12-4 to TRBJ2-3; TRBD2 matches 10 bases. After removal of 1 base from V and 12 bases from J, the junction contained 4 bases not matched to a gene. The CDR3 is 13 amino acids. CDR3 region: CASSLVLAGEQYF. DNA of the CDR3: TGTGCCAGCAGTTTAGTCCTAGCGGGGGAACAGTATTTT.

This sequence joins TRBV19 and TRBJ1-1; D may be TRBD1 (5 bases). This CDR3 has 13 amino acids. Germline V gene sequence: CDR1 LNHDA, CDR2 SQIVND (reference sequence). Trimming removed 7 bases at V and 9 bases at J, with 18 bases between. CDR3 sequence (DNA): TGTGCCAGTATCGGGGGGAGGAGTAGAAAAGCTTTCTTT. Protein sequence: CASIGGRSRKAFF.

In its sample, this clonotype was seen a few times. The chain combines TRBV29-1 with TRBJ2-7; D gene unclear. CDR1 is SQVTM, CDR2 ANQGSEA, per germline. With 4 bases removed from V and 3 bases from J, the gap between germline ends came to 13 bases. The CDR3 consists of 13 residues. The CDR3 coding sequence is TGCAGCGTTGCCAAGGTCGGCTTCTACGAGCAGTACTTC. It yields the protein CSVAKVGFYEQYF.

The chain recombines TRBV27 with TRBJ2-1, with D possibly being TRBD1 (6 bases). The CDR3 totals 14 residues. Trimming shortened V by 6 bases and J by 3 bases, and 12 bases separated the two germline ends. CDR1 and CDR2 from the germline V gene are MNHEY and SMNVEV (reference sequence). The CDR3 loop is CASRTGIGYNEQFF. The CDR3 DNA reads as TGTGCCAGCAGAACAGGGATCGGCTACAATGAGCAGTTCTTC.

This chain connects TRBV20-1 to TRBJ2-3; no firm D call. The germline CDR1 and CDR2 sequences are DFQATT and SNEGSKA (reference sequence). This CDR3 has 16 amino acids. Trimming took 6 bases from V and 3 from J, leaving 22 bases between them. The chain's CDR3 is CSAHERARGLTDTQYF. DNA for the CDR3: TGCAGTGCGCACGAAAGGGCTAGAGGATTAACAGATACGCAGTATTTT.

This clonotype came up a few times. The chain joins TRBV7-9 to TRBJ2-3; D might be TRBD2 (5 bases). The CDR3 runs to 16 residues. Germline values: CDR1 SEHNR, CDR2 FQNEAQ (reference sequence). The V gene lost 5 bases and the J gene lost 1 base, with 16 bases spanning the gap. This chain's CDR3 is CASSPVGVRGTDTQYF. The CDR3 DNA reads TGTGCCAGCAGCCCAGTCGGGGTTAGGGGCACAGATACGCAGTATTTT.

The gene calls are TRBV20-1 and TRBJ2-7; D possibly matches TRBD1 or TRBD2 (6 bases each). The germline gives CDR1 DFQATT, CDR2 SNEGSKA (reference sequence). This CDR3 has 11 amino acids. V was trimmed by 2 bases and J by 7 bases, leaving 9 bases between them. The CDR3 reads CSARQGREQYF. The CDR3 nucleotides are TGCAGTGCTAGACAGGGGAGGGAGCAGTACTTC.

The J gene is TRBJ2-3, the V gene TRBV6-1; 7 nucleotides match TRBD2. Per the germline V gene, CDR1 is MNHNS and CDR2 is SASEGT. This CDR3 region has 14 residues. Trimming removed 7 bases from V and 1 base from J; junction bases left unmatched: 5. For the CDR3, the DNA is TGTGCCAGCAAGCCCAGCGGGGGCACAGATACGCAGTATTTT. This codes for CASKPSGGTDTQYF.

This clonotype was recorded at least ten times. Germline and junction disagree at one end, which may indicate a read error. The chain couples TRBV20-1 to TRBJ2-5, with 10 bases fitting TRBD2. The germline V gene encodes CDR1 DFQATT and CDR2 SNEGSKA (reference sequence). This CDR3 comprises 14 residues. CDR3 nucleotide sequence: TGCAGTGCAAGAGCGGGGGGGCCGATAGAGACCCAGTACTTC. Translation gives CSARAGGPIETQYF.